The 9 T cell receptor beta chains presented below share a single source sample, sequenced in a study of immune characterization of retroperitoneal liposarcoma. TCRdb ran MiXCR on the PCR reads and lists one entry per CDR3 protein. Of around 10,000 distinct CDR3 sequences listed, about 46% are singletons. Sequenced: tumor tissue. The receptors shown here come from a female donor with retroperitoneal liposarcoma.

Comments on this clonotype: Since no conserved phenylalanine or tryptophan closes the CDR3, a read error is the likely cause. This chain connects TRBV7-6 to TRBJ2-7; D unresolved. CDR1 and CDR2 from the germline V gene are SGHVS and FNYEAQ. The V gene lost 0 bases and the J gene lost 5 bases, with 11 bases spanning the gap. This CDR3 is 14 amino acids long. CDR3 residues: CASSLASGLDEQYC. Here the CDR3 DNA reads TGTGCCAGCAGCTTAGCGTCCGGGTTGGACGAGCAGTACTGC.

This chain uses TRBV11-3 with TRBJ2-5; TRBD2 is a possible D gene (5 bases). The J call may be in error: the DNA end matches TRBJ2-1 better. Germline V gene data show CDR1 as SGHNT and CDR2 as YENEEA. This CDR3 is 15 amino acids long. The CDR3 DNA follows: TGTGCCAGCAGCTTAGATGCAGCGGCCCACAATGAGCAGTTCTTC. Translation gives CASSLDAAAHNEQFF.

By proportion, this clonotype is medium-sized. This chain uses TRBV12-3 or TRBV12-4 with TRBJ2-1; TRBD2 aligns across 13 bases. The CDR3 sequence is 16 residues long. V was pared by 5 bases and J by 10 bases, with 11 bases of the junction left unmatched. DNA of the CDR3: TGTGCCAGCAGTCCCACGACTAGCGGGAGGTTATACGAGCAGTTCTTC. Protein: CASSPTTSGRLYEQFF.

With respect to this clonotype: It may be a read error: a sequence one base away is much more abundant. This sequence joins TRBV6-8 and TRBJ2-1; no definite D call. Germline V gene data show CDR1 as MNHGY and CDR2 as SAAAGT. V was shortened by 7 bases and J by 10 bases, with 17 bases between the two germline ends. This CDR3 is built from 13 residues. Here the CDR3 reads CASKSASKWEQFF. The DNA of the CDR3 is TGTGCCAGCAAAAGCGCCTCTAAGTGGGAGCAGTTCTTC.

This clonotype turned up a few times. The CDR3, as DNA: TGTGCCAGCAGTTTAAGGGACAGTAGCCCCGAGCAGTTCTTC. Amino acids: CASSLRDSSPEQFF. The chain combines TRBV12-3 or TRBV12-4 with TRBJ2-1; 7 nucleotides align to TRBD1. The CDR3 is made up of 14 amino acids. The ends lost 2 bases at V and 10 bases at J; junction bases unmatched: 8.

The V gene is TRBV6-1, the J gene TRBJ2-3, with D perhaps TRBD2 (5 bases). The CDR3 runs to 14 residues. Germline V lookup: CDR1 MNHNS, CDR2 SASEGT. V was clipped by 0 bases and J by 1 base, with 5 bases between them. CDR3 in amino acids: CASSEASGTDTQYF. In nucleotides, the CDR3 is TGTGCCAGCAGTGAAGCTAGCGGCACAGATACGCAGTATTTT.

The genes are TRBV12-3 or TRBV12-4 and TRBJ2-1, with a possible D match to TRBD2 (6 bases). The CDR3 totals 16 residues. V lost 6 bases and J 8 bases, leaving 23 bases between the germline ends. The CDR3 sequence: CASSPVAGIMRDEQFF. For the CDR3, the DNA is TGTGCCAGCAGCCCAGTGGCGGGGATTATGCGAGATGAGCAGTTCTTC.

The chain joins TRBV6-1 to TRBJ2-5, with 9 bases lining up with TRBD1. The J call may be mistaken, given a closer DNA end match to TRBJ2-7. Per the germline V gene, CDR1 is MNHNS and CDR2 is SASEGT. This CDR3 has 16 amino acids. The CDR3 region is CASSYLSGTGSDEQYF. The DNA for the CDR3 is TGTGCCAGCAGTTACCTCTCCGGGACAGGGAGCGACGAGCAGTACTTC.

V usage is TRBV6-1 and J usage is TRBJ1-4; D unclear. The germline V gene encodes CDR1 MNHNS and CDR2 SASEGT. Trimming shortened V by 2 bases and J by 6 bases, and 13 bases separated the two germline ends. The CDR3 has 15 amino acids. The CDR3 sequence is CASSELAAGDEKLFF. In DNA, the CDR3 is TGTGCCAGCAGTGAATTGGCCGCGGGAGATGAAAAACTGTTTTTT.